Listed here are 24 T cell receptor beta chains from one sample, sequenced in a study of identical twins. In TCRdb, the 5' RACE reads were re-called with MiXCR into one record per CDR3 protein. Among 450,000 or so distinct CDR3 sequences listed, 11% to 15% were seen once. The data were also submitted as part of a second study, on yellow fever vaccine responses in identical twins.

The sample taken for sequencing was CD4+ T cells sorted from blood. Receptors originate from a woman younger than 30 in good health.

The chain links TRBV7-2 to TRBJ1-4; D not certain. Trimming left V 5 bases short and J 8 bases short, with 18 bases between. CDR3 length equals 15 residues. The V gene's germline CDR1 is SGHTA and CDR2 FQGNSA. The CDR3 loop reads CASSTPLGGIEKLFF. CDR3 bases: TGTGCCAGCAGCACCCCATTGGGCGGCATCGAAAAACTGTTTTTT. Supplemented by reference TRBV7-2 and TRBJ1-4, the full variable domain reads GAGVSQSPSNKVTEKGKDVELRCDPISGHTALYWYRQSLGQGLEFLIYFQGNSAPDKSGLPSDRFSAERTGGSVSTLTIQRTQQEDSAVYLCASSTPLGGIEKLFFGSGTQLSVL.

The table lists this clonotype with a few counts. CDR3 sequence (DNA): TGTGCCATCAGTCCAGGGGGCAGTTCCTACAATGAGCAGTTCTTC. This codes for CAISPGGSSYNEQFF. V usage is TRBV10-3 and J usage is TRBJ2-1, with 8 bases fitting TRBD1. The J segment lost 1 base and the V segment lost 5 bases, leaving 4 bases of the junction unmatched. CDR3 length: 15 amino acids. CDR1 is ENHRY and CDR2 is SYGVKD in the germline V gene.

The gene calls are TRBV3-1 and TRBJ2-3, with D unresolved. This CDR3 spans 15 amino acids. V lost 0 bases to trimming and J lost 2 bases, with 9 bases between them. From germline, CDR1 is LGHDT and CDR2 YNNKEL (reference sequence). The CDR3 region is CASSQEGLNTDTQYF. In nucleotides, the CDR3 is TGTGCCAGCAGCCAAGAAGGGCTAAACACAGATACGCAGTATTTT.

The V call is TRBV11-2, the J call TRBJ2-7; possible D gene TRBD1, 6 bases. Germline lookup yields CDR1 SGHAT and CDR2 FQNNGV. The ends were cut back, 5 bases at V and 4 bases at J, with 18 bases in the middle. This CDR3 has 15 amino acids. Here the CDR3 DNA reads TGTGCCAGCAGCGCTGACCGGGACACGTCTTACGAGCAGTACTTC. This gives the protein CASSADRDTSYEQYF.

This clonotype showed up just a few times. The chain is built from TRBV2 and TRBJ2-2; 7 nucleotides align to TRBD1. Germline CDR1 reads SNHLY; CDR2 reads FYNNEI. Trimming removed 5 bases from V and 5 bases from J; junction bases left unmatched: 11. The CDR3 is 16 amino acids. The CDR3 loop reads CASSLGSGQTTGELFF. The CDR3 DNA follows: TGTGCCAGCAGTCTAGGGTCGGGACAGACAACCGGGGAGCTGTTTTTT. Combining the CDR3 with reference TRBV2 and TRBJ2-2 gives the whole variable domain EPEVTQTPSHQVTQMGQEVILRCVPISNHLYFYWYRQILGQKVEFLVSFYNNEISEKSEIFDDQFSVERPDGSNFTLKIRSTKLEDSAMYFCASSLGSGQTTGELFFGEGSRLTVL.

Only a few counts were recorded for this clonotype. The rearrangement links TRBV7-9 to TRBJ1-4; 7 bases line up with TRBD1. From germline, CDR1 is SEHNR and CDR2 FQNEAQ (reference sequence). Trimming took 3 bases from V and 6 from J; bases not matched to a gene: 7. This CDR3 region has 15 residues. CDR3 loop: CASSLIGTGDEKLFF. As DNA, the CDR3 is TGTGCCAGCAGCTTGATCGGAACAGGGGATGAAAAACTGTTTTTT.

This clonotype was counted a few times. The chain couples TRBV29-1 to TRBJ2-7, with D unclear. This CDR3 is built from 12 residues. Trimming took off 6 bases at V and 3 bases at J, with 12 bases between the two ends. Germline CDR1 is SQVTM and CDR2 is ANQGSEA. The CDR3 spells CSVGSSGYEQYF. In nucleotides, the CDR3 is TGCAGCGTGGGTTCAAGTGGCTACGAGCAGTACTTC.

This chain uses TRBV6-1 with TRBJ2-1, with TRBD2 matching over 11 bases. The CDR3 runs 16 residues. Germline assignment: CDR1 MNHNS and CDR2 SASEGT. The ends lost 5 bases at V and 6 bases at J; junction bases unmatched: 9. CDR3 in amino acids: CASSPGTGTSGNEQFF. The CDR3 bases are TGTGCCAGCAGTCCGGGGACCGGGACTAGCGGCAATGAGCAGTTCTTC.

V and J are TRBV4-2 and TRBJ2-1; 7 positions match TRBD2. The CDR3 totals 17 residues. Looked up from germline, CDR1 is LGHNA and CDR2 is YNFKEQ. The V segment lost 0 bases and the J segment 4 bases; nucleotides outside the gene matches: 9. This chain's CDR3 is CASSQEGSLAAYNEQFF. The CDR3 DNA is TGTGCCAGCAGCCAAGAAGGAAGTCTAGCGGCTTACAATGAGCAGTTCTTC.

The rearrangement uses TRBV7-8 and TRBJ2-1; no clear D. CDR3 length: 13 residues. Germline assignment: CDR1 SGHVS and CDR2 FQNEAQ. The V gene lost 6 bases and the J gene lost 8 bases, with 14 bases spanning the gap. The CDR3 is CASRSTLDHEQFF. CDR3 DNA: TGTGCCAGCAGATCGACCTTAGACCATGAGCAGTTCTTC.

The chain links TRBV30 to TRBJ2-2; D is possibly TRBD2 (6 bases). In germline, CDR1 is GTSNPN, CDR2 SVGIG (reference sequence). There are 14 residues in the CDR3. Trimming took 0 bases from V and 6 from J, leaving 11 bases between them. CDR3 DNA sequence: TGTGCCTGGAGTGTAGGAGGGTGGGCCGGGGAGCTGTTTTTT. Protein sequence: CAWSVGGWAGELFF.

This clonotype was detected only a few times. The genes are TRBV20-1 and TRBJ2-5; D gene uncertain. Deletions cut 6 bases from V and 4 bases from J, with 12 bases between. Germline lookup yields CDR1 DFQATT and CDR2 SNEGSKA (reference sequence). The CDR3 extends over 12 amino acids. CDR3 protein: CSAPVLPETQYF. The CDR3 DNA follows: TGCAGTGCCCCCGTACTTCCAGAGACCCAGTACTTC.

This clonotype has a handful of counts. V usage is TRBV5-1 and J usage is TRBJ2-5; D gene unclear. V shed 4 bases and J shed 2 bases, with 15 bases lying between them. Germline V lookup: CDR1 SGHRS, CDR2 YFSETQ. The CDR3 runs 15 residues. DNA of the CDR3: TGCGCCAGCAGCCCCGGCATATCGCGGCAAGAGACCCAGTACTTC. As protein: CASSPGISRQETQYF.

This chain links TRBV20-1 with TRBJ2-1, with 13 bases identical to TRBD2. The V segment lost 3 bases and the J segment 0 bases; nucleotides outside the gene matches: 8. The CDR3 contains 18 residues. The germline V gene has CDR1 DFQATT and CDR2 SNEGSKA (reference sequence). As DNA, the CDR3 is TGCAGTGCTAGCCCCACTAGCGGGAGGGGGAGCTCCTACAATGAGCAGTTCTTC. This codes for CSASPTSGRGSSYNEQFF.

The V gene is TRBV6-5, the J gene TRBJ2-1; 11 nucleotides align to TRBD2. Looked up from germline, CDR1 is MNHEY and CDR2 is SVGAGI. Trimming took 6 bases from V and 6 from J; bases not matched to a gene: 7. The CDR3 loop spans 15 amino acids. In DNA form, the CDR3 reads TGTGCCAGCAGGATTACTAGCGGGGGTGGCAATGAGCAGTTCTTC. Translating gives CASRITSGGGNEQFF.

There are a few counts of this clonotype. The rearrangement links TRBV29-1 to TRBJ1-5, with D tentatively TRBD1 (6 bases). V lost 4 bases, J lost 3 bases, and 10 bases lay in between. In germline, CDR1 is SQVTM, CDR2 ANQGSEA. This CDR3 has 13 amino acids. The CDR3 region is CSVGWDINQPQHF. CDR3 bases: TGCAGCGTTGGGTGGGACATCAATCAGCCCCAGCATTTT. Based on the CDR3 plus reference TRBV29-1 and TRBJ1-5, the full variable domain is SAVISQKPSRDICQRGTSLTIQCQVDSQVTMMFWYRQQPGQSLTLIATANQGSEATYESGFVIDKFPISRPNLTFSTLTVSNMSPEDSSIYLCSVGWDINQPQHFGDGTRLSIL.

This clonotype was detected many times. One end of the junction does not line up with germline, which may come from a read error. The chain couples TRBV7-7 to TRBJ2-1; 14 bases map to TRBD2. Germline loops: CDR1 SSHAT, CDR2 FNYEAQ (reference sequence). There are 16 residues in the CDR3. This CDR3 is CASSIGLAGGENEQFF. The CDR3 DNA sequence: TGTGCTAGCAGCATCGGACTAGCGGGGGGAGAGAATGAGCAGTTCTTC.

V gene TRBV15 combines with J gene TRBJ2-5; no clear D. The CDR3 length is 11 residues. V was cut by 1 base and J by 8 bases, with 5 bases left in between. The germline V gene has CDR1 LNHNV and CDR2 YYDKDF (reference sequence). The CDR3 DNA follows: TGTGCCACCAGCAGAGGAGGAACCCAGTACTTC. This gives the protein CATSRGGTQYF. Looking up the rest from reference TRBV15 and TRBJ2-5 gives the full variable domain: DAMVIQNPRYQVTQFGKPVTLSCSQTLNHNVMYWYQQKSSQAPKLLFHYYDKDFNNEADTPDNFQSRRPNTSFCFLDIRSPGLGDTAMYLCATSRGGTQYFGPGTRLLVL.

This clonotype was counted a few times. The chain carries TRBV24-1 and TRBJ2-6, with 7 positions matching TRBD1. CDR1 is KGHDR, CDR2 SFDVKD, per germline. The CDR3 totals 16 residues. V was pared by 4 bases and J by 7 bases, with 9 bases of the junction left unmatched. CDR3 region: CATSDDRVMNANVLTF. CDR3 coding DNA: TGTGCCACCAGTGACGACAGGGTGATGAACGCCAACGTCCTGACTTTC.

This clonotype has only a few counts. The V call is TRBV7-2, the J call TRBJ2-1; D is uncertain. The CDR3 totals 13 residues. Germline lookup yields CDR1 SGHTA and CDR2 FQGNSA. V lost 8 bases, J lost 3 bases, and 11 bases lay in between. CDR3: CASAHARYNEQFF. DNA for the CDR3: TGTGCCAGCGCCCACGCCCGCTACAATGAGCAGTTCTTC. Complete variable domain (other parts from reference TRBV7-2 and TRBJ2-1): GAGVSQSPSNKVTEKGKDVELRCDPISGHTALYWYRQSLGQGLEFLIYFQGNSAPDKSGLPSDRFSAERTGGSVSTLTIQRTQQEDSAVYLCASAHARYNEQFFGPGTRLTVL.

This clonotype was seen only a few times. V usage is TRBV7-2 and J usage is TRBJ2-2; D not certain. The CDR3 loop spans 15 amino acids. The V end was cut by 1 base, the J end by 4 bases, with 10 bases between. Germline V lookup: CDR1 SGHTA, CDR2 FQGNSA. CDR3 coding DNA: TGTGCCAGCAGCTTAGTGGTTGGCCTCACCGGGGAGCTGTTTTTT. It is translated as CASSLVVGLTGELFF.

This clonotype was seen a handful of times. The V call is TRBV6-2 or TRBV6-3, the J call TRBJ2-3; the D is unclear. CDR1 and CDR2 (germline): MNHEY, SVGEGT. The ends were cut back, 8 bases at V and 6 bases at J, with 12 bases in the middle. This CDR3 is built from 12 residues. Here the CDR3 reads CASGKWLDTQYF. The CDR3 coding sequence is TGTGCCAGCGGGAAGTGGTTGGATACGCAGTATTTT.

This clonotype came up a few times. V and J are TRBV20-1 and TRBJ2-7; possible D gene TRBD2, 5 bases. The CDR3 is made up of 13 amino acids. Trimming took off 3 bases at V and 5 bases at J, with 14 bases between the two ends. CDR1 and CDR2 from the germline V gene are DFQATT and SNEGSKA (reference sequence). The CDR3 loop reads CSASRADPHEQYF. CDR3 DNA sequence: TGCAGTGCTAGCCGAGCGGATCCCCACGAGCAGTACTTC.

This clonotype has a handful of counts. The chain combines TRBV5-1 with TRBJ2-7; 8 bases are a match to TRBD1. Trimming at V came to 0 bases and at J to 0 bases, leaving 14 bases not matched to a gene. Germline V CDR1 and CDR2: SGHRS, YFSETQ. The CDR3 is made up of 19 amino acids. CDR3 bases: TGCGCCAGCAGCTTGGAACTCGGAACAGGGGGGAGAGGCTCCTACGAGCAGTACTTC. Translating it yields CASSLELGTGGRGSYEQYF.